Below, 30 T cell receptor beta chains from the same sample are listed, as sequenced in a study of T cell changes during pregnancy in multiple sclerosis. Sequenced by immunoSEQ multiplex PCR; TCRdb stores in-frame clones only, minus some. The data show roughly 43,000 clones, 90% to 95% seen once. This specimen was CD4+ T cells from peripheral blood mononuclear cells, taken in the third trimester of pregnancy. These receptors came from a female donor with multiple sclerosis, enrolled in a pregnancy study.

The chain links TRBV27 to TRBJ2-3; D remains ambiguous. Trimming removed 3 bases from V and 1 base from J, with 11 bases in between. The CDR3 has 15 amino acids. Germline CDR1 and CDR2: MNHEY and SMNVEV (reference sequence). This CDR3 is CASSFSSTGTDTQYF. In DNA form, the CDR3 reads TGTGCCAGCAGTTTCTCCTCGACTGGCACAGATACGCAGTATTTT.

The J gene is TRBJ1-3, the V gene TRBV7-8; 7 bases are shared with TRBD1. Losses at the gene ends were 5 bases for V and 3 bases for J; bases not matched to a gene: 4. Germline assignment: CDR1 SGHVS and CDR2 FQNEAQ. CDR3 size: 14 residues. Written as DNA, the CDR3 is TGTGCCAGCAGCCCCGACAGGGATGGAAACACCATATATTTT. Protein: CASSPDRDGNTIYF.

The J gene is TRBJ1-1, the V gene TRBV2; 9 bases align to TRBD1. Germline V gives CDR1 SNHLY, CDR2 FYNNEI. The CDR3 runs 14 residues. V lost 6 bases and J lost 4; bases outside the gene matches: 6. The CDR3 sequence is CASRSRDRVTEAFF. The DNA of the CDR3 is TGTGCCAGCAGATCCCGGGACAGGGTCACTGAAGCTTTCTTT. Complete variable domain (other parts from reference TRBV2 and TRBJ1-1): EPEVTQTPSHQVTQMGQEVILRCVPISNHLYFYWYRQILGQKVEFLVSFYNNEISEKSEIFDDQFSVERPDGSNFTLKIRSTKLEDSAMYFCASRSRDRVTEAFFGQGTRLTVV.

The V gene is TRBV10-1, the J gene TRBJ2-7; 10 nucleotides match TRBD2. This CDR3 has 13 residues. Trimming cost V 3 bases and J 7 bases; bases outside gene matches: 3. Germline V CDR1 and CDR2: WNHNN, SYGVQD (reference sequence). This CDR3 is CASSDLLAGEQYF. CDR3 DNA sequence: TGCGCCAGCAGTGATTTACTAGCGGGGGAGCAGTACTTC.

This clone was found once. The chain employs TRBV7-2 and TRBJ2-5, with D maybe TRBD2 (6 bases). There are 15 residues in the CDR3. V lost 4 bases, J lost 4 bases, and 16 bases lay in between. Germline assignment: CDR1 SGHTA and CDR2 FQGNSA. The CDR3 sequence: CASSSPAGTGETQYF. The CDR3 DNA is TGTGCCAGCAGCTCACCAGCGGGCACGGGAGAGACCCAGTACTTC.

V usage is TRBV6-1 and J usage is TRBJ2-3; tentatively, D is TRBD1 (7 bases). The germline CDR1 and CDR2 sequences are MNHNS and SASEGT. The CDR3 totals 14 residues. Trimming stripped 8 bases from V and 1 base from J, with 13 bases between. The CDR3 bases are TGTGCCAGCGGAGGGACAGCACGCACAGATACGCAGTATTTT. Amino acids: CASGGTARTDTQYF.

The CDR3 protein is CASSFLAGELFF. The CDR3 DNA follows: TGTGCCAGCAGCTTTCTCGCCGGGGAGCTGTTTTTT. The chain recombines TRBV7-7 with TRBJ2-2; unclear D gene. Germline V gene data show CDR1 as SSHAT and CDR2 as FNYEAQ (reference sequence). This CDR3 has 12 residues. Trimming cost V 3 bases and J 6 bases, with 5 bases left between them.

This clone was counted once. The chain couples TRBV19 to TRBJ2-2; 8 bases map to TRBD1. This CDR3 has 17 amino acids. Germline assignment: CDR1 LNHDA and CDR2 SQIVND (reference sequence). V shed 2 bases and J 4 bases; nucleotides not matched to a gene: 9. Written as DNA, the CDR3 is TGTGCCAGTAGTATAAGAAGCAGGGGGCGCGGCACCGGGGAGCTGTTTTTT. Translating gives CASSIRSRGRGTGELFF.

This chain joins TRBV2 and TRBJ2-3; a possible D gene is TRBD1 (6 bases). Trimming removed 6 bases from V and 0 bases from J, with 13 bases in between. The CDR3 runs to 15 residues. Germline values: CDR1 SNHLY, CDR2 FYNNEI. This chain's CDR3 is CASRGQTTSTDTQYF. CDR3 in DNA: TGTGCCAGCAGAGGACAGACCACTAGCACAGATACGCAGTATTTT.

The sample holds a few counts of this clone. The rearrangement uses TRBV27 and TRBJ2-7; 11 bases match TRBD2. V lost 6 bases to trimming and J lost 2 bases; unmatched junction nucleotides: 0. Germline V gene lookup returns CDR1 MNHEY and CDR2 SMNVEV (reference sequence). The CDR3 loop spans 13 amino acids. In DNA, the CDR3 is TGTGCCAGCAGGACTAGCGGGGCCTACGAGCAGTACTTC. Residues: CASRTSGAYEQYF.

In nucleotides, the CDR3 is TGTGCCAGTAGTATAGATTCGGGCGGGAGGAACTATGGCTACACCTTC. This translates into CASSIDSGGRNYGYTF. The chain recombines TRBV19 with TRBJ1-2; D unclear. The CDR3 totals 16 residues. Germline V CDR1 and CDR2: LNHDA, SQIVND (reference sequence). Trimming removed 0 bases at V and 2 bases at J, with 13 bases between.

This rearrangement joins TRBV5-1 to TRBJ2-7, with a weak D call TRBD1 (5 bases). CDR3 length: 15 residues. Trimming stripped 4 bases from V and 2 bases from J, with 16 bases between. CDR1 SGHRS and CDR2 YFSETQ come from the germline V gene. DNA of the CDR3: TGCGCCAGCAGCAAACATCAGGGTTTCGCCTACGAGCAGTACTTC. Residues: CASSKHQGFAYEQYF. Combining the CDR3 with reference TRBV5-1 and TRBJ2-7 gives the whole variable domain KAGVTQTPRYLIKTRGQQVTLSCSPISGHRSVSWYQQTPGQGLQFLFEYFSETQRNKGNFPGRFSGRQFSNSRSEMNVSTLELGDSALYLCASSKHQGFAYEQYFGPGTRLTVT.

The CDR3: CASSYNGLTDTQYF. In nucleotides, the CDR3 is TGTGCCAGCAGTTACAATGGCCTCACAGATACGCAGTATTTT. V usage is TRBV6-5 and J usage is TRBJ2-3; no definite D call. Trimming shortened V by 2 bases and J by 2 bases, and 8 bases separated the two germline ends. The CDR3 is made up of 14 amino acids. Looked up from germline, CDR1 is MNHEY and CDR2 is SVGAGI.

The rearrangement joins TRBV11-3 to TRBJ2-7; 7 nucleotides line up with TRBD1. This CDR3 region has 13 residues. V shed 5 bases and J 0 bases; nucleotides not matched to a gene: 1. Germline CDR1 reads SGHNT; CDR2 reads YENEEA. The CDR3 reads CASSRDSSYEQYF. In DNA, the CDR3 is TGTGCCAGCAGCCGGGACAGCTCCTACGAGCAGTACTTC.

V gene TRBV7-9 combines with J gene TRBJ2-7; no definite D call. V lost 2 bases and J 2 bases, leaving 10 bases between the germline ends. The germline V gene encodes CDR1 SEHNR and CDR2 FQNEAQ (reference sequence). The CDR3 runs 14 residues. DNA for the CDR3: TGTGCCAGCAGCTTATCAGGATCGACCTACGAGCAGTACTTC. This sequence encodes CASSLSGSTYEQYF.

The V call is TRBV6-5, the J call TRBJ1-4; no clear D. V lost 3 bases to trimming and J lost 3 bases, with 14 bases between them. CDR1 and CDR2 from the germline V gene are MNHEY and SVGAGI. There are 16 residues in the CDR3. This chain's CDR3 is CASSYQSAGSNEKLFF. The CDR3 bases are TGTGCCAGCAGTTATCAGTCGGCGGGGTCTAATGAAAAACTGTTTTTT.

The chain recombines TRBV9 with TRBJ2-2; a possible D gene is TRBD1 (5 bases). V dropped 1 base and J dropped 2 bases, with 9 bases sitting between them. The CDR3 has 15 amino acids. In germline, CDR1 is SGDLS, CDR2 YYNGEE. The CDR3 loop reads CASSVQGSNTGELFF. CDR3 nucleotide sequence: TGTGCCAGCAGCGTACAGGGCAGTAACACCGGGGAGCTGTTTTTT.

The rearrangement links TRBV5-1 to TRBJ2-2; D possibly corresponds to TRBD2 (5 bases). The CDR3 runs to 15 residues. Trimming left V 1 base short and J 2 bases short, with 9 bases between. In germline, CDR1 is SGHRS, CDR2 YFSETQ. CDR3 sequence (DNA): TGCGCCAGCAGCTTGTCGGGGTCTAACACCGGGGAGCTGTTTTTT. Protein sequence: CASSLSGSNTGELFF.

About this clone: One end of the junction does not line up with germline, which may come from a read error. The chain's CDR3 is CASSHSWTGGCYGYTF. CDR3 in DNA: TGTGCCAGCAGTCACTCATGGACAGGGGGCTGTTATGGCTACACCTTC. The genes are TRBV6-4 and TRBJ1-2; TRBD1 agrees at 11 bases. There are 16 residues in the CDR3. Germline CDR1 and CDR2: MRHNA and SNTAGT.

This clone was seen a single time. The chain combines TRBV5-1 with TRBJ2-2; 9 bases are a match to TRBD2. Germline V lookup: CDR1 SGHRS, CDR2 YFSETQ. V was pared by 2 bases and J by 2 bases, with 4 bases of the junction left unmatched. The CDR3 runs to 16 residues. CDR3 DNA sequence: TGCGCCAGCAGCTTTAGCGGGGGCCTTAACACCGGGGAGCTGTTTTTT. It yields the protein CASSFSGGLNTGELFF.

The CDR3, as DNA: TGTGCCAGCAGTTTATATGGGACAGGGAGCACAGATACGCAGTATTTT. It yields the protein CASSLYGTGSTDTQYF. V and J are TRBV28 and TRBJ2-3; 9 bases fit TRBD1. The V segment lost 1 base and the J segment 0 bases; nucleotides outside the gene matches: 2. The germline gives CDR1 MDHEN, CDR2 SYDVKM. This CDR3 comprises 16 residues.

This clone has just one count. The chain is built from TRBV19 and TRBJ2-7, with 7 bases fitting TRBD2. The junction had 8 bases not matched to a gene; V was cut back by 6 bases and J by 6 bases. Germline V CDR1 and CDR2: LNHDA, SQIVND (reference sequence). The CDR3 is 13 residues long. The chain's CDR3 is CASSAVWGGEQYF. The CDR3 coding sequence is TGTGCCAGTAGCGCAGTGTGGGGGGGCGAGCAGTACTTC.

Worth noting for this clone: Its ends do not fully match the called genes, so a read error is possible. The V gene is TRBV5-4, the J gene TRBJ1-1, with a weak D call TRBD1 (5 bases). The CDR3 length is 16 residues. CDR1 and CDR2 (germline): SGHNT, YYREEE (reference sequence). The CDR3 DNA follows: TGTGCCAGCAGCTCAAGTGCAGGGCAATGGAACGCTGAAGCTTTCTTT. Encoded protein: CASSSSAGQWNAEAFF.

V is TRBV9 and J is TRBJ2-7; D call uncertain. Trimming stripped 0 bases from V and 0 bases from J, with 10 bases between. Germline V gene sequence: CDR1 SGDLS, CDR2 YYNGEE. CDR3 size: 15 residues. CDR3 DNA: TGTGCCAGCAGCGTAGACGGCAGGCTCTCCTACGAGCAGTACTTC. It codes for CASSVDGRLSYEQYF.

The J gene is TRBJ2-5, the V gene TRBV19; weak D call: TRBD2 (7 bases). The CDR3 has 17 residues. Trimming pared 7 bases from V and 5 bases from J, leaving 26 bases between. Germline CDR1 reads LNHDA; CDR2 reads SQIVND (reference sequence). CDR3 DNA sequence: TGTGCCAGTACCGACGGCCGGGGGGCGACGCCGTCCGAGACCCAGTACTTC. It translates to CASTDGRGATPSETQYF. The full variable domain, its missing parts supplied by reference TRBV19 and TRBJ2-5, is DGGITQSPKYLFRKEGQNVTLSCEQNLNHDAMYWYRQDPGQGLRLIYYSQIVNDFQKGDIAEGYSVSREKKESFPLTVTSAQKNPTAFYLCASTDGRGATPSETQYFGPGTRLLVL.

The rearrangement links TRBV7-2 to TRBJ1-4; D is unclear. Looked up from germline, CDR1 is SGHTA and CDR2 is FQGNSA. The CDR3 totals 15 residues. V dropped 5 bases and J dropped 8 bases, with 18 bases sitting between them. Here the CDR3 reads CASSLTREGMEKLFF. CDR3 coding DNA: TGTGCCAGCAGCCTCACGCGGGAAGGGATGGAAAAACTGTTTTTT.

The genes are TRBV5-1 and TRBJ1-4, with D unclear. Per germline, CDR1 SGHRS and CDR2 YFSETQ. The CDR3 runs 14 residues. Trimming took 4 bases from V and 6 from J, leaving 13 bases between them. DNA for the CDR3: TGCGCCAGCAGCCTGGGTCGGGGAGATGAAAAACTGTTTTTT. Amino acids: CASSLGRGDEKLFF.

The chain links TRBV9 to TRBJ2-3, with D possibly being TRBD1 (6 bases). CDR1 and CDR2 (germline): SGDLS, YYNGEE. Trimming pared 0 bases from V and 6 bases from J, leaving 14 bases between. The CDR3 length is 15 residues. In DNA form, the CDR3 reads TGTGCCAGCAGCGTAGCTAGGGCAGGGGCCGATACGCAGTATTTT. Translation: CASSVARAGADTQYF.

The sample holds one count of this clone. The V gene is TRBV2, the J gene TRBJ2-2; a possible D gene is TRBD1 (6 bases). The V end was cut by 8 bases, the J end by 1 base, with 8 bases between. The CDR3 has 13 amino acids. Germline CDR1 SNHLY, CDR2 FYNNEI. This chain's CDR3 is CASHRENTGELFF. The CDR3 DNA reads TGTGCCAGCCACAGGGAGAACACCGGGGAGCTGTTTTTT.

The CDR3 nucleotides read TGTGCCAGCAGCCAAGCAGGGCAGCGGGGGAACACAGATACGCAGTATTTT. Translated, it gives CASSQAGQRGNTDTQYF. V and J are TRBV4-2 and TRBJ2-3; TRBD2 matches at 8 bases. V lost 1 base to trimming and J lost 2 bases; unmatched junction nucleotides: 8. Germline V gives CDR1 LGHNA, CDR2 YNFKEQ. This CDR3 is 17 amino acids long.